This T cell receptor beta chain was sequenced in a study of CD8+ T cells in alopecia areata. Study-wide points: Normal scalp showed lower clonality than lesional scalp, especially alopecia totalis/universalis. Resident alphabeta T cells of normal skin are also sequenced in scalp samples.

RNA was extracted and reverse transcribed into cDNA as the sequencing template. Assay used: immunoSEQ multiplex PCR; TCRdb lists only in-frame clones, some missing. Observed in the sample are about 300,000 clones, none of them singletons. Trimming removed 3 bases from V and 0 bases from J, with 7 bases in between. This CDR3 is built from 13 residues. Germline values: CDR1 NSHNY, CDR2 SYGAGN. Cutaneous lymph node cells were pooled, and they were sorted using CD4, CD8alpha, NKG2D, NKG2ACE and other markers. Comment on this clone: What it binds is not known. Mouse germline and gene names are used. Read data end 4 residues before the CDR3 end; the end is taken from the germline J gene.

The rearrangement links TRBV13-1 to TRBJ2-7, with D unresolved. Input material: CD4+ T cells sorted from a lymph node. The TCR comes from a C3H/HeJ mouse with alopecia areata. Strain haplotype (MHC): H2-k. The CDR3 sequence: CASSATVSYEQYF. The DNA read from the CDR3 is TGTGCCAGCAGTGCCACAGTCTCCTAT.